This TCR beta chain was documented in a study of T cell responses to AZD1222 COVID-19 vaccine. With 4 bases removed from V and 2 bases from J, the gap between germline ends came to 10 bases. Germline V gene lookup returns CDR1 SQVTM and CDR2 ANQGSEA. The CDR3 consists of 13 residues. The repertoire was sequenced with immunoSEQ multiplex PCR; TCRdb's copy has only in-frame clones and lacks some. The table shows 95,000 to 150,000 clones, with around 87% occurring only once. Comment on this clone: Its antigen is currently unknown.

Study conclusions and caveats: The peak T cell response came first, and repertoires were sampled only after it. Baseline serology detected seropositivity in only 5 to 7 AZD1222 recipients.

This sequence originates from an adult in good health. Sequencing was performed on peripheral blood, taken on day 0 of AZD1222 vaccination. This chain links TRBV29-1 with TRBJ2-3, with D uncertain. The DNA of the CDR3 is TGCAGCGTTGGAACAGTCTACACAGATACGCAGTATTTT. Translated, it gives CSVGTVYTDTQYF.